Below, 13 T cell receptor beta chains from the same sample are listed, as sequenced in a study of Graves' ophthalmopathy and Graves' hyperthyroidism. Investigators amplified TCR beta CDR3 regions from RNA transcripts. An opening RT-PCR round employed HTBI primers and preceded a second-round multiplex PCR. Using its own MiXCR run on the multiplex PCR reads, TCRdb lists one record per CDR3 protein. The table records approximately 1.2 million distinct CDR3 sequences, about 38% of them present only once. The sample taken for sequencing was peripheral blood or thyroid tissue (not recorded which). The receptors derive from an adult man with Graves' hyperthyroidism.

About this clonotype itself: The CDR3 does not end in the conserved phenylalanine or tryptophan, so this is likely a read error. The chain joins TRBV7-6 to TRBJ2-5, with D maybe TRBD2 (5 bases). CDR1 is SGHVS, CDR2 FNYEAQ, per germline. The CDR3 spans 14 residues. With 5 bases removed from V and 5 bases from J, the gap between germline ends came to 15 bases. CDR3 sequence: CASSPGRGPETQYS. The CDR3 DNA sequence: TGTGCCAGCAGCCCCGGCCGAGGGCCGGAGACCCAGTACTCC.

To note about this clonotype: This may be a read error: a much more frequent sequence differs by one nucleotide. The chain carries TRBV7-6 and TRBJ1-4; a weak D match, TRBD1 (6 bases). The CDR3 totals 15 residues. Germline V gives CDR1 SGHVS, CDR2 FNYEAQ. The germline V and J ends were trimmed by 7 bases and 7 bases, with 19 bases remaining between them. The DNA for the CDR3 is TGTGCCAGCACCAACGACAGGACCGGCGGTGAAAAACTGTTTTTT. Residues: CASTNDRTGGEKLFF.

The chain employs TRBV7-9 and TRBJ2-3, with TRBD1 as a possible D gene (5 bases). V was pared by 1 base and J by 4 bases, with 12 bases between. Germline CDR1 reads SEHNR; CDR2 reads FQNEAQ (reference sequence). This CDR3 has 15 residues. CDR3 in amino acids: CASSLGVGAADTQYF. For the CDR3, the DNA is TGTGCCAGCAGCTTAGGAGTTGGGGCGGCAGATACGCAGTATTTT. Full variable domain (rest looked up from reference TRBV7-9 and TRBJ2-3): DTGVSQNPRHKITKRGQNVTFRCDPISEHNRLYWYRQTLGQGPEFLTYFQNEAQLEKSRLLSDRFSAERPKGSFSTLEIQRTEQGDSAMYLCASSLGVGAADTQYFGPGTRLTVL.

This clonotype was seen ten or more times. The genes are TRBV7-6 and TRBJ2-7, with D possibly being TRBD1 or TRBD2 (5 bases each). Germline CDR1 and CDR2: SGHVS and FNYEAQ. Between the trimmed V and J ends, which lost 2 bases and 1 base, there was a span of 12 bases. CDR3 length: 15 residues. The CDR3 here is CASSLIGAASYEQYF. CDR3 sequence (DNA): TGTGCCAGCAGCTTAATCGGGGCGGCTTCCTACGAGCAGTACTTC. The full variable domain, rest sourced from reference TRBV7-6 and TRBJ2-7, is GAGVSQSPRYKVTKRGQDVALRCDPISGHVSLYWYRQALGQGPEFLTYFNYEAQQDKSGLPNDRFSAERPEGSISTLTIQRTEQRDSAMYRCASSLIGAASYEQYFGPGTRLTVT.

This clonotype was seen repeatedly, ten times or more. This chain links TRBV7-7 with TRBJ2-3; D not resolved. Trimming removed 1 base from V and 0 bases from J, with 8 bases in between. Germline assignment: CDR1 SSHAT and CDR2 FNYEAQ (reference sequence). This CDR3 region has 15 residues. CDR3 sequence: CASSLGSTSTDTQYF. The CDR3 nucleotides read TGTGCCAGCAGCTTAGGGTCCACTAGCACAGATACGCAGTATTTT.

The rearrangement links TRBV6-6 to TRBJ1-6; 9 nucleotides align to TRBD1. The germline gives CDR1 MNHNY, CDR2 SVGAGI (reference sequence). J lost 9 bases, V lost 0 bases, and 6 bases had no gene match. The CDR3 is 16 amino acids. CDR3 in DNA: TGTGCCAGCAGTTACTCGACCGACAGGGGGACTTCACCCCTCCACTTT. Amino acid sequence: CASSYSTDRGTSPLHF.

This clonotype was observed a single time. The chain couples TRBV29-1 to TRBJ1-4, with 8 positions matching TRBD1. The V segment lost 1 base and the J segment 6 bases; nucleotides outside the gene matches: 4. Germline lookup yields CDR1 SQVTM and CDR2 ANQGSEA. This CDR3 has 14 residues. CDR3 nucleotides: TGCAGCGTTGAAGGACAGGGGTTGGATGAAAAACTGTTTTTT. It is translated as CSVEGQGLDEKLFF.

Concerning this clonotype: Just one base apart from a much larger clone, this may be a read error. The chain is built from TRBV7-9 and TRBJ2-5; D is unclear. This CDR3 contains 14 residues. Trimming stripped 3 bases from V and 0 bases from J, with 8 bases between. CDR1 SEHNR and CDR2 FQNEAQ come from the germline V gene (reference sequence). DNA for the CDR3: TGTGCCAGCAGCTTGCGGTCCCACCAAGAGACCCAGTACTTC. Translated, it gives CASSLRSHQETQYF.

This clonotype was detected many times. V usage is TRBV10-3 and J usage is TRBJ2-5; the match to TRBD2 covers 10 bases. The V gene's germline CDR1 is ENHRY and CDR2 SYGVKD. CDR3 length: 15 amino acids. V lost 4 bases to trimming and J lost 5 bases; unmatched junction nucleotides: 7. Written as DNA, the CDR3 is TGTGCCATCAGTGGGGCTAGCGGGAGAAGGGAGACCCAGTACTTC. Translating gives CAISGASGRRETQYF.

The chain links TRBV7-9 to TRBJ1-3; D unclear. The CDR3 consists of 12 residues. V dropped 5 bases and J dropped 7 bases, with 9 bases sitting between them. CDR1 is SEHNR, CDR2 FQNEAQ, per germline (reference sequence). CDR3 sequence: CASSDEANTIYF. In DNA form, the CDR3 reads TGTGCCAGCAGCGACGAAGCGAACACCATATATTTT.

Details on this clonotype: A read error is possible here, since a much larger clone lies one base away. The genes are TRBV29-1 and TRBJ2-5; 11 positions match TRBD2. Germline values: CDR1 SQVTM, CDR2 ANQGSEA. There are 16 residues in the CDR3. Unmatched junction bases numbered 10, after V lost 6 bases and J lost 1 base. The CDR3 coding sequence is TGCAGCGTCCAGGGACTAGCGGAATCCGGCCAAGAGACCCAGTACTTC. This codes for CSVQGLAESGQETQYF.

This clonotype is a singleton in its sample. The V and J genes are TRBV29-1 and TRBJ1-2; D possibly corresponds to TRBD1 (5 bases). The CDR3 is 12 residues long. The germline V and J ends were trimmed by 8 bases and 4 bases, with 14 bases remaining between them. Germline V gives CDR1 SQVTM, CDR2 ANQGSEA. The DNA of the CDR3 is TGCAGCTCCCCGGGGCAGTTCTATGGCTACACCTTC. Protein product: CSSPGQFYGYTF.

The chain links TRBV7-2 to TRBJ2-5; 8 nucleotides line up with TRBD2. The ends lost 7 bases at V and 5 bases at J; junction bases unmatched: 3. Germline V gives CDR1 SGHTA, CDR2 FQGNSA. CDR3 length: 12 residues. The CDR3: CASNERGETQYF. The CDR3 DNA follows: TGTGCCAGCAATGAGCGGGGGGAGACCCAGTACTTC.